Each of the 24 T cell receptor beta chains below was sequenced from the same sample in a study of T-cell memory formation after mild COVID-19. A single record per CDR3 protein comes from TCRdb applying MiXCR to the 5' RACE reads. Here the sample spans 350,000 to 550,000 distinct CDR3 sequences, more than 15% being singletons. Source material: PBMCs or a T cell subset sorted from them (not recorded which). The receptor source for this set is a man aged 18 to 29 who had mild COVID-19 (a few samples of this study predate the infection). Cell type and time point are not known.

This clonotype has more than one count but fewer than ten. V is TRBV12-3 or TRBV12-4 and J is TRBJ1-6, with no clear D. CDR3 length: 15 residues. V lost 6 bases and J lost 8, with 17 bases in between. CDR3 sequence reads: CASSLLEGNHSPLHF. For the CDR3, the DNA is TGTGCCAGCAGCCTCTTGGAGGGTAATCATTCACCCCTCCACTTT.

In this sample, this clonotype turned up many times. The chain has TRBV5-1 and TRBJ1-6; no clear D gene. This CDR3 contains 15 residues. CDR1 and CDR2 (germline): SGHRS, YFSETQ. V gave up 0 bases and J gave up 5 bases, with 9 bases separating them. The CDR3 protein is CASSLGFGDNSPLHF. The CDR3 region has the DNA TGCGCCAGCAGCTTGGGTTTCGGCGATAATTCACCCCTCCACTTT.

This clonotype has a count of ten or more. This sequence joins TRBV12-3 or TRBV12-4 and TRBJ2-5; D is unresolved. The CDR3 spans 11 residues. Trimming took off 2 bases at V and 9 bases at J, with 7 bases between the two ends. The CDR3 nucleotides read TGTGCCAGCAGTTTAATCGGTGCCCAGTACTTC. Translation gives CASSLIGAQYF.

The chain carries TRBV7-3 and TRBJ2-3; D unresolved. Deletions cut 1 base from V and 1 base from J, with 9 bases between. The CDR3 has 15 amino acids. From germline, CDR1 is SGHTA and CDR2 FQGTGA. CDR3: CASSLIHGGTDTQYF. The CDR3 DNA sequence: TGTGCCAGCAGCTTAATACACGGCGGCACAGATACGCAGTATTTT.

This clonotype was seen ten or more times. The chain's CDR3 is CASSLSTGWDQPQHF. In nucleotides, the CDR3 is TGTGCCAGCAGCTTATCGACAGGGTGGGATCAGCCCCAGCATTTT. The chain carries TRBV7-9 and TRBJ1-5, with 7 bases aligning to TRBD1. The CDR3 contains 15 residues. Germline trimming cut 2 bases from V and 5 bases from J; bases unmatched to any gene: 6. Germline loops: CDR1 SEHNR, CDR2 FQNEAQ (reference sequence).

The chain combines TRBV2 with TRBJ1-1; the D is unclear. V gave up 4 bases and J gave up 9 bases, with 9 bases separating them. This CDR3 is 11 amino acids long. Germline V lookup: CDR1 SNHLY, CDR2 FYNNEI. CDR3 bases: TGTGCCAGCAGTGTAGGAATCAAAGCTTTCTTT. Translated, it gives CASSVGIKAFF.

The chain links TRBV4-1 to TRBJ2-1; D possibly matches TRBD1 or TRBD2 (5 bases each). CDR3 length: 14 amino acids. The V gene's germline CDR1 is MGHRA and CDR2 YSYEKL. The ends were cut back, 1 base at V and 7 bases at J, with 11 bases in the middle. CDR3 sequence (DNA): TGCGCCAGCAGCCAAGTTGGGGGACGAAATGAGCAGTTCTTC. Its protein is CASSQVGGRNEQFF.

The chain links TRBV28 to TRBJ1-2; weak D call: TRBD1 (6 bases). V lost 5 bases to trimming and J lost 4 bases, with 17 bases between them. CDR1 and CDR2 from the germline V gene are MDHEN and SYDVKM. This CDR3 contains 15 residues. The CDR3 DNA is TGTGCCAGCAGTGGCGGGACATCCGGGTCCTATGGCTACACCTTC. It is translated as CASSGGTSGSYGYTF.

The CDR3 DNA sequence: TGTGCCAGTAGTCCCGGGTCAAGGATCTACGAGCAGTACTTC. Translation gives CASSPGSRIYEQYF. The chain combines TRBV19 with TRBJ2-7; D uncertain. From germline, CDR1 is LNHDA and CDR2 SQIVND (reference sequence). V was pared by 5 bases and J by 3 bases, with 14 bases between. This CDR3 is 14 amino acids long.

The chain combines TRBV21-1 with TRBJ1-1. TRBV21-1 is labeled a pseudogene. This CDR3 comprises 13 residues. This chain's CDR3 is CASSNGMNTEAFF. CDR3 bases: TGTGCCAGCAGCAATGGGATGAACACTGAAGCTTTCTTT.

The chain is built from TRBV20-1 and TRBJ2-1, with unresolved D. Germline values: CDR1 DFQATT, CDR2 SNEGSKA (reference sequence). Trimming left V 5 bases short and J 3 bases short, with 20 bases between. This CDR3 is 16 amino acids long. CDR3 sequence: CSAPDLGSAFYNEQFF. For the CDR3, the DNA is TGCAGTGCTCCCGACTTAGGAAGCGCATTCTACAATGAGCAGTTCTTC.

The genes are TRBV12-3 or TRBV12-4 and TRBJ2-1; 11 bases map to TRBD2. The CDR3 spans 12 residues. The V and J ends lost 7 bases and 13 bases, in that order; junction bases with no gene match: 6. CDR3 coding DNA: TGTGCCAGCAAGGGGACTAGCGGTCAACAGTTCTTC. It encodes CASKGTSGQQFF.

This clonotype was counted a few times. The CDR3 sequence is CASSPQTGNYGYTF. Written as DNA, the CDR3 is TGTGCCAGCAGCCCCCAGACAGGGAACTATGGCTACACCTTC. The chain links TRBV7-2 to TRBJ1-2; the match to TRBD1 covers 7 bases. The CDR3 runs to 14 residues. Per germline, CDR1 SGHTA and CDR2 FQGNSA. The ends lost 5 bases at V and 2 bases at J; junction bases unmatched: 5.

The chain recombines TRBV5-1 with TRBJ2-3, with D unresolved. Germline lookup yields CDR1 SGHRS and CDR2 YFSETQ. The CDR3 has 12 amino acids. V dropped 4 bases and J dropped 4 bases, with 7 bases sitting between them. CDR3 sequence reads: CASSNEADTQYF. For the CDR3, the DNA is TGCGCCAGCAGCAATGAGGCAGATACGCAGTATTTT.

This chain uses TRBV18 with TRBJ2-2; the D is unclear. CDR1 KGHSH and CDR2 LQKENI come from the germline V gene. The CDR3 extends over 12 amino acids. V was clipped by 3 bases and J by 5 bases, with 4 bases between them. The CDR3 coding sequence is TGTGCCAGCTCACCTCAGACCGGGGAGCTGTTTTTT. Residues: CASSPQTGELFF.

This clonotype has ten or more counts. V and J are TRBV5-1 and TRBJ2-7, with D possibly TRBD2 on 6 matching bases. Per the germline V gene, CDR1 is SGHRS and CDR2 is YFSETQ. The CDR3 length is 15 residues. Trimming left V 2 bases short and J 7 bases short, with 19 bases between. The CDR3 nucleotides are TGCGCCAGCAGCTTTTGGGGGGACGGGTCGCGAGAGCAGTACTTC. Translation gives CASSFWGDGSREQYF.

This clonotype was seen a handful of times. Written as DNA, the CDR3 is TGTGCCAGCAGCCCGAGACAGGGGGCTCAGCCCCAGCATTTT. This translates into CASSPRQGAQPQHF. The chain uses TRBV28 and TRBJ1-5, with 10 bases identical to TRBD1. The germline gives CDR1 MDHEN, CDR2 SYDVKM. Unmatched junction bases numbered 5, after V lost 6 bases and J lost 6 bases. CDR3 size: 14 residues.

Only a few counts were recorded for this clonotype. V usage is TRBV3-1 and J usage is TRBJ2-1, with 11 bases matching TRBD2. V lost 2 bases, J lost 8 bases, and 5 bases stayed unmatched. This CDR3 is 15 amino acids long. Germline V lookup: CDR1 LGHDT, CDR2 YNNKEL (reference sequence). CDR3 in amino acids: CASSQSSGGAYEQFF. The CDR3 DNA follows: TGTGCCAGCAGCCAAAGTAGCGGGGGGGCCTATGAGCAGTTCTTC.

In this sample, this clonotype turned up once. The genes are TRBV6-5 and TRBJ2-2; TRBD1 might be the D (6 bases). Germline V gene sequence: CDR1 MNHEY, CDR2 SVGAGI. The CDR3 is 16 amino acids. Trimming shortened V by 4 bases and J by 6 bases, and 18 bases separated the two germline ends. Here the CDR3 DNA reads TGTGCCAGCAGTTCGGAGACAGGACGGGGTCCCGGGGAGCTGTTTTTT. It yields the protein CASSSETGRGPGELFF.

The chain combines TRBV7-9 with TRBJ2-1, with a possible D match to TRBD2 (6 bases). With 3 bases removed from V and 7 bases from J, the gap between germline ends came to 19 bases. CDR1 is SEHNR and CDR2 is FQNEAQ in the germline V gene (reference sequence). There are 16 residues in the CDR3. CDR3 amino acids: CASSFYTSSDWNEQFF. CDR3 nucleotides: TGTGCCAGCAGCTTTTATACTAGCTCAGATTGGAATGAGCAGTTCTTC. Drawing the rest from reference TRBV7-9 and TRBJ2-1, the complete variable domain is DTGVSQNPRHKITKRGQNVTFRCDPISEHNRLYWYRQTLGQGPEFLTYFQNEAQLEKSRLLSDRFSAERPKGSFSTLEIQRTEQGDSAMYLCASSFYTSSDWNEQFFGPGTRLTVL.

This sequence joins TRBV20-1 and TRBJ2-3; D ambiguous. The germline V gene has CDR1 DFQATT and CDR2 SNEGSKA (reference sequence). The CDR3 is 15 amino acids. Trimming removed 0 bases from V and 1 base from J, with 11 bases in between. The CDR3 is CSARDEAGRTDTQYF. DNA of the CDR3: TGCAGTGCTAGAGATGAGGCTGGCCGCACAGATACGCAGTATTTT.

The sample holds a few counts of this clonotype. This sequence joins TRBV3-1 and TRBJ2-4; no definite D call. Germline assignment: CDR1 LGHDT and CDR2 YNNKEL (reference sequence). V lost 4 bases and J 0 bases, leaving 7 bases between the germline ends. The CDR3 is 14 residues long. CDR3 loop: CASSPVRAKNIQYF. The CDR3 bases are TGTGCCAGCAGCCCCGTGAGAGCCAAAAACATTCAGTACTTC.

V gene TRBV5-6 combines with J gene TRBJ2-1; tentatively, D is TRBD2 (5 bases). Germline V lookup: CDR1 SGHDT, CDR2 YYEEEE. Trimming left V 3 bases short and J 4 bases short, with 11 bases between. The CDR3 runs to 14 residues. For the CDR3, the DNA is TGTGCCAGCAGCTCGTCTAGCAGATACAATGAGCAGTTCTTC. It translates to CASSSSSRYNEQFF.

Turning to this clonotype: A much larger clone lies one base from this, so it may be a read error. The chain is built from TRBV5-1 and TRBJ1-5; TRBD1 matches at 8 bases. The V segment lost 0 bases and the J segment 8 bases; nucleotides outside the gene matches: 7. This CDR3 is built from 15 residues. Germline CDR1 is SGHRS and CDR2 is YFSETQ. The CDR3 loop is CASSLGTGLHKPQHF. CDR3 nucleotides: TGCGCCAGCAGCTTGGGGACAGGGCTTCATAAGCCCCAGCATTTT. The whole variable domain, remainder taken from reference TRBV5-1 and TRBJ1-5, is KAGVTQTPRYLIKTRGQQVTLSCSPISGHRSVSWYQQTPGQGLQFLFEYFSETQRNKGNFPGRFSGRQFSNSRSEMNVSTLELGDSALYLCASSLGTGLHKPQHFGDGTRLSIL.